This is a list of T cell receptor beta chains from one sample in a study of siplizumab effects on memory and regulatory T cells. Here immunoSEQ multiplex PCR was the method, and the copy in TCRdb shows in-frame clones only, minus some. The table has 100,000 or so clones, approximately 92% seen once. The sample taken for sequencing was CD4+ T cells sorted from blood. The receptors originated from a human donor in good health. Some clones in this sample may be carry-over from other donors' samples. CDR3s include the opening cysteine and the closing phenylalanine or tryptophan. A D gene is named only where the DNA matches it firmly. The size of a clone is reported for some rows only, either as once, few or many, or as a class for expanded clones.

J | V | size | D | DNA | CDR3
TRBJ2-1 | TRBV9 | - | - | TGTGCCAGCAGCCCATCCCCAGGGGAAGGGGGGCAGTTCTTC | CASSPSPGEGGQFF
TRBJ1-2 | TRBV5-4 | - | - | TGTGCCAGCAGTAATATCGTGATGGGATATGGCTACACCTTC | CASSNIVMGYGYTF
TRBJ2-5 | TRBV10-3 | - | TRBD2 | TGTGCCATCAGTGAGTCTAGCGGGAGGTCGGGGGAGACCCAGTACTTC | CAISESSGRSGETQYF
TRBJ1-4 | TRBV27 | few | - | TGTGCCAGCAGTTTCTCTGGACAGTCGCGAAAACTGTTTTTT | CASSFSGQSRKLFF
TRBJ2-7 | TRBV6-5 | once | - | TGTGCCAGCAGTTACTCACAAGAGCAGGGGAGCTACGAGCAGTACTTC | CASSYSQEQGSYEQYF
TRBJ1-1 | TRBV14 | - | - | TGTGCCAGCAGCCGGGGATCGGGGCGGGACACTGAAGCTTTCTTT | CASSRGSGRDTEAFF
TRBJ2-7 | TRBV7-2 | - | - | TGTGCCAGCAGCGCAAGACCTGGTGGCGGGCCCTACGAGCAGTACTTC | CASSARPGGGPYEQYF
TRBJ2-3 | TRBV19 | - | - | TGTGCCAGCACCCTATCAGGCCTGAGCACAGATACGCAGTATTTT | CASTLSGLSTDTQYF
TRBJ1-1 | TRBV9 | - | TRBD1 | TGTGCCAGCGGGACAGGGACGGGCACTGAAGCTTTCTTT | CASGTGTGTEAFF
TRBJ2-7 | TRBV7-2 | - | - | TGTGCCAGCAGCCGCAGAGGGGGCTACGAGCAGTACTTC | CASSRRGGYEQYF
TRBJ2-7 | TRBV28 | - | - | TGTGCCAGCAGTGTTAAGTTAGAGCAGTACTTC | CASSVKLEQYF
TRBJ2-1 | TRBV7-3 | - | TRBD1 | TGTGCCAGCAGTCCTACAGGGGCTGGAAATGAGCAGTTCTTC | CASSPTGAGNEQFF
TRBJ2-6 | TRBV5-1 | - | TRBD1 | TGCGCCAGCAGCCTGGACAGGGGGCGGTCATCTGGGGCCAACGTCCTGACTTTC | CASSLDRGRSSGANVLTF
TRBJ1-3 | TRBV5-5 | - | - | TGTGCCAGCAGCATTTCCGGACGGACCTCTGGAAACACCATATATTTT | CASSISGRTSGNTIYF
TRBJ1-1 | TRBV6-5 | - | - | TGTGCCAGCAGTTACACTATGAACACTGAAGCTTTCTTT | CASSYTMNTEAFF
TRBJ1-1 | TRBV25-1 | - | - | TGTGCCAGCAGAGTGGGCAGAGGGTACACTGAAGCTTTCTTT | CASRVGRGYTEAFF
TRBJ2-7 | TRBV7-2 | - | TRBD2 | TGTGCCAGCAGCCCACGGACTAGCGGGCCCTACGAGCAGTACTTC | CASSPRTSGPYEQYF
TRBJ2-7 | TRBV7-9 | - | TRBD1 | TGTGCCACCGTGTCAGCGGGACAGGGGGACGAGCAGTACTTC | CATVSAGQGDEQYF
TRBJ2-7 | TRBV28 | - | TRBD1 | TGTGCCAGCAGGTCACAGGGGGCAAACGAGCAGTACTTC | CASRSQGANEQYF
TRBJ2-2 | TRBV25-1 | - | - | TGTGCCAGCAGTGAAACAGGGTGGAGCACCGGGGAGCTGTTTTTT | CASSETGWSTGELFF
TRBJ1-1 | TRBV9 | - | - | TGTGCCAGCAGCGGTCCCCTAAGGACTGAAGCTTTCTTT | CASSGPLRTEAFF
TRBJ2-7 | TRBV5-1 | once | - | TGCGCCAGCAGCTTGGGAGAATACGAGCAGTACTTC | CASSLGEYEQYF
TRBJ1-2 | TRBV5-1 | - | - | TGCGCCAGCAGCTTGGAGGGGCCACCTAACTATGGCTACACCTTC | CASSLEGPPNYGYTF
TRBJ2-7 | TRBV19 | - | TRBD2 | TGTGCCAGTAGTATCCTCCGAGCGGGAGTGTACGAGCAGTACTTC | CASSILRAGVYEQYF
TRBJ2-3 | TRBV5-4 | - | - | TGTGCCAGCAGCCCCGGATCTCACACCACAGATACGCAGTATTTT | CASSPGSHTTDTQYF
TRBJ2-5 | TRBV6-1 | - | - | TGTGCCAGCAGAAGGGAGCTCCAAGAGACCCAGTACTTC | CASRRELQETQYF
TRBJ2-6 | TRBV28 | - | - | TGTGCCAGCAGTCCCGCGGGGGCCAACGTCCTGACTTTC | CASSPAGANVLTF
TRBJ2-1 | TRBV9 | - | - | TGTGCCAGCAGCGTATCCAGGACAGTCAATGAGCAGTTCTTC | CASSVSRTVNEQFF
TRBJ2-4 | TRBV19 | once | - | TGTGCCAGTAGTATTGGAAACCTTAGATCAATAGCCAAAAACATTCAGTACTTC | CASSIGNLRSIAKNIQYF
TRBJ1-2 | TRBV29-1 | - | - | TGCAGCGACTACTCCTGGCCCTCTTCTAACTATGGCTACACCTTC | CSDYSWPSSNYGYTF
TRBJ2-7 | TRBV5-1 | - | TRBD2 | TGCGCCAGCAAAAGTCTAGCGGGAGGGTCCTACGAGCAGTACTTC | CASKSLAGGSYEQYF
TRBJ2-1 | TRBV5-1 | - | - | TGCGCCAGCAGCTTGGGGGGCAATGAGCAGTTCTTC | CASSLGGNEQFF
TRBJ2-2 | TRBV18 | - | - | TGTGCCAGCTCTCCAACGTCGGTTCATAGCGGGGAGCTGTTTTTT | CASSPTSVHSGELFF
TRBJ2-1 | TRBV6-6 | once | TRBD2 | TGTGCCAGCAGTCCCCAGCTAGCGGGGAATGAGCAGTTCTTC | CASSPQLAGNEQFF
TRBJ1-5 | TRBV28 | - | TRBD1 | TGTGCCAGCAGTAACGGACAGGATAATCAGCCCCAGCATTTT | CASSNGQDNQPQHF
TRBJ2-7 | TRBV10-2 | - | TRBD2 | TGCGCCACAGGGACTAGTGGATCGAGGTACTTC | CATGTSGSRYF
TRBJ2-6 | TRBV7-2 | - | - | TGTGCCAGCAGCTTGTCATTCTCTGGGGCCAACGTCCTGACTTTC | CASSLSFSGANVLTF
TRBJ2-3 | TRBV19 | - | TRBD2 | TGTGCCAGTAGTATTAGACTAGCGGGAGGAGGTTGGACAGATACGCAGTATTTT | CASSIRLAGGGWTDTQYF
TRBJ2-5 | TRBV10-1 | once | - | TGCGCCAGCGAACTTTACCGGGTCTTACAAGAGACCCAGTACTTC | CASELYRVLQETQYF
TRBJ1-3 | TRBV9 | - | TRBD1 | TGTGCCAGCAGCGTTACCGGGACAGGGGGACTTGGAAACACCATATATTTT | CASSVTGTGGLGNTIYF
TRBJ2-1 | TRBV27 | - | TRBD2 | TGTGCCAGCAGTTCCTATGGACTAGCGGGAGGCCCGCTGAGGGGCAATGAGCAGTTCTTC | CASSSYGLAGGPLRGNEQFF
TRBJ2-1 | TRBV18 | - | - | TGTGCCAGCTCAGGGGACTCCCAAGATGAGCAGTTCTTC | CASSGDSQDEQFF
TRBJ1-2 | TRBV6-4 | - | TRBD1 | TGTGCCAGCAGTGAATCCGGGACAGGGGGTTTTGGCTACACCTTC | CASSESGTGGFGYTF
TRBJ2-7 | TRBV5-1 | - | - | TGCGCCAGCAGCTTGGCAACCGGGGAAGCCTACGAGCAGTACTTC | CASSLATGEAYEQYF
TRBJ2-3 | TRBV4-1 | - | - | TGCGCCAGCAGCCGAGGGTACGGGGACGCAGATACGCAGTATTTT | CASSRGYGDADTQYF
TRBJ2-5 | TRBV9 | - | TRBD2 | TGTGCCAGCAGCGTAGGATCGGGGGGACCACGGGAGACCCAGTACTTC | CASSVGSGGPRETQYF
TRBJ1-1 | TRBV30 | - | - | TGTGCCTGGAGTGTGGAGATGAACACTGAAGCTTTCTTT | CAWSVEMNTEAFF
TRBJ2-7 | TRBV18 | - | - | TGTGCCAGCTCAGCTGCCTTGGTCGAGCAGTACTTC | CASSAALVEQYF
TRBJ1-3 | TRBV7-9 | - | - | TGTGCCAGCAGCTTAGTGGGGAACACCATATATTTT | CASSLVGNTIYF
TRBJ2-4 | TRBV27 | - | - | TGTGCCAGCATGCAGGGAAAAACCGCCGTGGACATTCAGTACTTC | CASMQGKTAVDIQYF
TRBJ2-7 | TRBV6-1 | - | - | TGTGCCAGCACCCGAGGAGGGGACCTCTCCTACGAGCAGTACTTC | CASTRGGDLSYEQYF
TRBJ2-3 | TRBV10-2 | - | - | TGCGCCAGCAGTGAGTCGAACACAGATACGCAGTATTTT | CASSESNTDTQYF
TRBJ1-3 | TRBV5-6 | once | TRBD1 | TGTGCCAGCAGCTTGTGGGACAGGGAAAGAAACACCATATATTTT | CASSLWDRERNTIYF
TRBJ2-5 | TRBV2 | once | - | TGTGCCTCCCGGGCTTCCCTACAAGAGACCCAGTACTTC | CASRASLQETQYF
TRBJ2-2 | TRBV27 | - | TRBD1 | TGTGCCACCGAAGACCCCCTTCCGATAGGGGGCGCGAACACCGGGGAGCTGTTTTTT | CATEDPLPIGGANTGELFF
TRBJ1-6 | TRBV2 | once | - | TGTGCCAGCGGACAGTCTCCGAATTCACCCCTCCACTTT | CASGQSPNSPLHF